What follows are 23 T cell receptor beta chains derived from one specimen sequenced in a study of sequential checkpoint blockade in melanoma. The table came from immunoSEQ multiplex PCR; TCRdb's copy has only in-frame clones and leaves some out. Among approximately 840 clones listed, less than 30% were seen once. Treatment given: randomized to nivolumab then ipilimumab (arm A) or the reverse (arm B). The starting material was tumor tissue (inferred from file names), obtained from a patient given nivolumab and ipilimumab in sequence. The receptors here all came from a human donor with melanoma.

This clone was recorded a few times. The gene calls are TRBV11-3 and TRBJ1-3; D gene ambiguous. The CDR3 loop spans 14 amino acids. In germline, CDR1 is SGHNT, CDR2 YENEEA. The ends were cut back, 2 bases at V and 4 bases at J, with 9 bases in the middle. The CDR3 bases are TGTGCCAGCAGCTTAATGGGCGGCGGAAACACCATATATTTT. Residues: CASSLMGGGNTIYF.

The sample holds a few counts of this clone. The genes are TRBV28 and TRBJ1-5; D gene ambiguous. The germline CDR1 and CDR2 sequences are MDHEN and SYDVKM. This CDR3 contains 12 residues. The germline V and J ends were trimmed by 8 bases and 2 bases, with 7 bases remaining between them. CDR3 residues: CASQEGNQPQHF. CDR3 nucleotides: TGTGCCAGCCAAGAAGGCAATCAGCCCCAGCATTTT.

By sample share, this clone is large. V gene TRBV15 combines with J gene TRBJ1-1; TRBD1 aligns across 8 bases. V gave up 3 bases and J gave up 4 bases; unmatched junction bases: 13. There are 17 residues in the CDR3. The germline V gene encodes CDR1 LNHNV and CDR2 YYDKDF (reference sequence). The CDR3 sequence is CATSSFFQGAVGTEAFF. CDR3 bases: TGTGCCACCAGCAGTTTTTTCCAGGGGGCTGTTGGCACTGAAGCTTTCTTT. Based on the CDR3 plus reference TRBV15 and TRBJ1-1, the full variable domain is DAMVIQNPRYQVTQFGKPVTLSCSQTLNHNVMYWYQQKSSQAPKLLFHYYDKDFNNEADTPDNFQSRRPNTSFCFLDIRSPGLGDTAMYLCATSSFFQGAVGTEAFFGQGTRLTVV.

The sample holds a few counts of this clone. The chain couples TRBV19 to TRBJ1-1; possible D gene TRBD1, 6 bases. The V and J ends lost 6 bases and 0 bases respectively, with 8 bases between them. Germline lookup yields CDR1 LNHDA and CDR2 SQIVND (reference sequence). This CDR3 contains 13 residues. DNA of the CDR3: TGTGCCAGTAGCCAGGGGATGAACACTGAAGCTTTCTTT. Amino acids: CASSQGMNTEAFF.

This clone was detected a few times. This chain connects TRBV6-8 to TRBJ2-7; 7 bases line up with TRBD1. This CDR3 is 14 amino acids long. The germline gives CDR1 MNHGY, CDR2 SAAAGT. Germline trimming cut 5 bases from V and 2 bases from J; bases unmatched to any gene: 6. CDR3 coding DNA: TGTGCCAGCAGTCCCTCGACAGGGCCCTACGAGCAGTACTTC. It translates to CASSPSTGPYEQYF.

This clone was detected only a few times. The CDR3 region is CASSLIGGANVLTF. The CDR3 nucleotides read TGTGCCAGCAGCTTAATCGGTGGGGCCAACGTCCTGACTTTC. The V gene is TRBV11-3, the J gene TRBJ2-6, with D uncertain. The germline V gene has CDR1 SGHNT and CDR2 YENEEA. This CDR3 spans 14 amino acids. The V gene lost 2 bases and the J gene lost 3 bases, with 5 bases spanning the gap.

This clone was seen more than once but under ten times. The chain links TRBV2 to TRBJ2-1; D ambiguous. Germline CDR1 reads SNHLY; CDR2 reads FYNNEI. This CDR3 contains 15 residues. Trimming removed 4 bases from V and 0 bases from J, with 10 bases in between. The CDR3 spells CASSGLTGSYNEQFF. CDR3 coding DNA: TGTGCCAGCAGTGGTCTGACGGGCTCCTACAATGAGCAGTTCTTC.

This chain links TRBV6-8 with TRBJ2-7; D may match TRBD1 or TRBD2 (5 bases each). CDR1 is MNHGY and CDR2 is SAAAGT in the germline V gene. The CDR3 is made up of 15 amino acids. The ends were cut back, 8 bases at V and 0 bases at J, with 17 bases in the middle. The CDR3 sequence: CASLPGPRSSYEQYF. As DNA, the CDR3 is TGTGCCAGCCTTCCGGGGCCACGCAGCTCCTACGAGCAGTACTTC.

This clone was detected only a few times. The gene calls are TRBV6-8 and TRBJ1-2, with D possibly being TRBD1 (6 bases). This CDR3 comprises 15 residues. Trimming removed 7 bases from V and 8 bases from J, with 23 bases in between. Germline V gene lookup returns CDR1 MNHGY and CDR2 SAAAGT. This CDR3 reads CASKTKGQTYVGYTF. The CDR3 nucleotides read TGTGCCAGCAAAACAAAGGGACAAACGTACGTGGGCTACACCTTC.

The rearrangement links TRBV6-8 to TRBJ2-1, with TRBD2 matching 7 bases. Trimming removed 2 bases from V and 10 bases from J; junction bases left unmatched: 2. The CDR3 is 12 amino acids. CDR1 is MNHGY, CDR2 SAAAGT, per germline. CDR3 nucleotides: TGTGCCAGCAGTTACCGGGGACTAGAGCAGTTCTTC. Residues: CASSYRGLEQFF.

This chain links TRBV15 with TRBJ1-4, with D tentatively TRBD1 (6 bases). The ends were cut back, 1 base at V and 8 bases at J, with 17 bases in the middle. The CDR3 has 16 amino acids. Looked up from germline, CDR1 is LNHNV and CDR2 is YYDKDF (reference sequence). CDR3 DNA: TGTGCCACCAGCAGAGGAGGGGGTACAGTGTGGGAAAAACTGTTTTTT. This sequence encodes CATSRGGGTVWEKLFF. Based on the CDR3 plus reference TRBV15 and TRBJ1-4, the full variable domain is DAMVIQNPRYQVTQFGKPVTLSCSQTLNHNVMYWYQQKSSQAPKLLFHYYDKDFNNEADTPDNFQSRRPNTSFCFLDIRSPGLGDTAMYLCATSRGGGTVWEKLFFGSGTQLSVL.

The genes are TRBV11-3 and TRBJ1-5; 7 positions agree with TRBD1. The ends lost 3 bases at V and 5 bases at J; junction bases unmatched: 22. This CDR3 comprises 20 residues. CDR1 SGHNT and CDR2 YENEEA come from the germline V gene. This chain's CDR3 is CASSFLWSSPGGDRDQPQHF. The CDR3 region has the DNA TGTGCCAGCAGCTTTTTGTGGTCAAGCCCTGGGGGGGACAGAGATCAGCCCCAGCATTTT.

The chain has TRBV19 and TRBJ2-4, with TRBD1 identical over 7 bases. Germline V gives CDR1 LNHDA, CDR2 SQIVND (reference sequence). The CDR3 covers 12 residues. With 9 bases clipped from V and 12 bases from J, the junction kept 11 bases outside the gene matches. CDR3 amino acids: CASARDSRYQYF. CDR3 sequence (DNA): TGTGCCAGCGCAAGGGACAGCCGATATCAGTACTTC.

This clone was counted a few times. The chain combines TRBV18 with TRBJ1-1, with 7 bases that match TRBD1. The trim removed 4 bases at V and 2 bases at J, leaving 1 base unmatched. Germline V gene lookup returns CDR1 KGHSH and CDR2 LQKENI. This CDR3 region has 13 residues. The CDR3 DNA reads as TGTGCCAGCTCACGGGACAGAAACACTGAAGCTTTCTTT. It translates to CASSRDRNTEAFF. Combining the CDR3 with reference TRBV18 and TRBJ1-1 gives the whole variable domain NAGVMQNPRHLVRRRGQEARLRCSPMKGHSHVYWYRQLPEEGLKFMVYLQKENIIDESGMPKERFSAEFPKEGPSILRIQQVVRGDSAAYFCASSRDRNTEAFFGQGTRLTVV.

This clone was counted only a few times. The chain carries TRBV11-3 and TRBJ1-4, with 8 bases matching TRBD1. Germline V CDR1 and CDR2: SGHNT, YENEEA. The trim removed 5 bases at V and 4 bases at J, leaving 12 bases unmatched. This CDR3 is 17 amino acids long. CDR3 amino acids: CASSPGRGTGINEKLFF. The CDR3, as DNA: TGTGCCAGCAGCCCCGGTCGGGGGACAGGAATTAATGAAAAACTGTTTTTT.

This clone was seen a few times. The CDR3 region is CASSYSLTRGTNYGYTF. The CDR3 nucleotides read TGTGCCAGCAGTTATAGCTTAACCAGGGGAACTAACTATGGCTACACCTTC. J is TRBJ1-2 and V is TRBV6-8; tentative D call: TRBD1 (6 bases). The germline V and J ends were trimmed by 3 bases and 0 bases, with 17 bases remaining between them. This CDR3 contains 17 residues. The germline V gene has CDR1 MNHGY and CDR2 SAAAGT.

Details on this clone: At one boundary the junction diverges from the germline segment, which might be a read error. The chain uses TRBV6-8 and TRBJ2-1; D is perhaps TRBD2 (6 bases). Germline V gene sequence: CDR1 MNHGY, CDR2 SAAAGT. This CDR3 is 18 amino acids long. CDR3 nucleotide sequence: TGTGCCAGCAGTGACTCCCCTAAACTAGCAGAGGAGGACAATGAGCAGTTCTTC. Translating gives CASSDSPKLAEEDNEQFF.

This clone is judged large. The chain uses TRBV6-8 and TRBJ2-3; D gene ambiguous. There are 13 residues in the CDR3. The V end lost 4 bases, the J end lost 2 bases, and 7 bases lay between the germline ends. The germline V gene has CDR1 MNHGY and CDR2 SAAAGT. In DNA form, the CDR3 reads TGTGCCAGCAGTTGGGCCCCCACAGATACGCAGTATTTT. This codes for CASSWAPTDTQYF.

By sample share, this clone is medium-sized. The V call is TRBV7-4, the J call TRBJ2-5, with 8 bases lining up with TRBD1. After removal of 3 bases from V and 4 bases from J, the junction contained 1 base not matched to a gene. Germline CDR1 reads SGHVT; CDR2 reads SQSDAQ. This CDR3 contains 13 residues. For the CDR3, the DNA is TGTGCCAGCAGCTTTACAGGGGGAGAGACCCAGTACTTC. Protein product: CASSFTGGETQYF.

This clone was counted only a few times. The chain is built from TRBV11-3 and TRBJ2-3; D gene ambiguous. The CDR3 is made up of 14 amino acids. The V end was cut by 3 bases, the J end by 0 bases, with 7 bases between. Germline assignment: CDR1 SGHNT and CDR2 YENEEA. The CDR3 sequence: CASSFPTSTDTQYF. CDR3 sequence (DNA): TGTGCCAGCAGCTTTCCTACTAGCACAGATACGCAGTATTTT.

This clone occurred a few times. The gene calls are TRBV4-1 and TRBJ1-1; a weak D match, TRBD1 (5 bases). In germline, CDR1 is MGHRA, CDR2 YSYEKL. Deletions cut 1 base from V and 6 bases from J, with 12 bases between. This CDR3 contains 14 residues. The CDR3 DNA reads TGCGCCAGCAGCCAAGGAGGTCGGGGGTCTGAAGCTTTCTTT. This translates into CASSQGGRGSEAFF.

This chain connects TRBV10-2 to TRBJ2-5; maybe TRBD2 (5 bases). V shed 7 bases and J shed 1 base, with 16 bases lying between them. The CDR3 consists of 15 residues. Per the germline V gene, CDR1 is WSHSY and CDR2 is SAAADI. CDR3 DNA: TGCGCCAGCACTCCCTCGTCTAGCCTCCAAGAGACCCAGTACTTC. Encoded protein: CASTPSSSLQETQYF.

Relative to its sample, this clone is large. The chain carries TRBV9 and TRBJ2-2; TRBD2 agrees at 9 bases. CDR3 length: 16 amino acids. Germline V gene data show CDR1 as SGDLS and CDR2 as YYNGEE. Trimming took 3 bases from V and 0 from J; bases not matched to a gene: 3. DNA for the CDR3: TGTGCCAGCAGCGGGCTAGCGGGGACGAACACCGGGGAGCTGTTTTTT. This gives the protein CASSGLAGTNTGELFF.